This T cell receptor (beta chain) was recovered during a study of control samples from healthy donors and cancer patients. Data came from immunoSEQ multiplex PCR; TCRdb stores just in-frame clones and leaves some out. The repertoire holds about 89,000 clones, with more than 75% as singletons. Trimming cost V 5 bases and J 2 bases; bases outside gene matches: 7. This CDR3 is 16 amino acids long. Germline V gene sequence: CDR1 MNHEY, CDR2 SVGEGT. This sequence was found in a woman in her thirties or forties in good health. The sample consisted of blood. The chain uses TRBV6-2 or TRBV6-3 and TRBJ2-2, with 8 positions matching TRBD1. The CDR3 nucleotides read TGTGCCAGCAGTCCATGGACAGGGTACAACACCGGGGAGCTGTTTTTT. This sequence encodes CASSPWTGYNTGELFF.